This TCR beta chain was obtained from a study of CD8+ T cells in alopecia areata. Overall study results and limits: The study also sequences resident alphabeta T cells of normal skin in scalp samples.

The authors extracted RNA and reverse transcribed it into cDNA as the sequencing template. TCRdb keeps only in-frame clones here, not all; method: immunoSEQ multiplex PCR. In the table there are approximately 180,000 clones, roughly 58% of which are singletons. The treatment was: oral pan-JAK inhibitor, 5-10 mg twice daily. Collection of lesional scalp punch biopsies and peripheral blood was performed in alopecia areata patients. The sorting of PBMCs gave CD4+ and CD8+ T cells. CDR3 length: 13 amino acids. Between the trimmed V and J ends, which lost 8 bases and 7 bases, there was a span of 14 bases. Germline-derived CDR1 and CDR2 are SNHLY and FYNNEI. This clone was observed a few times. As yet, its antigen is unknown.

The sequenced sample was CD4+ T cells sorted from blood, obtained between weeks 55 and 65, from a patient treated with tofacitinib. This chain connects TRBV2 to TRBJ2-2; perhaps TRBD2 as D (6 bases). The TCR sequence derives from a human donor with alopecia areata. The CDR3 DNA reads TGTGCCAGCTCTGGAGGGGTTGGCGGGGAGCTGTTTTTT. Protein product: CASSGGVGGELFF.